Listed here are 30 T cell receptor beta chains from one sample, sequenced in a study of blood T cell repertoires in COVID-19. Clones were read by immunoSEQ multiplex PCR, and TCRdb kept only the in-frame ones, dropping some. The sample has under 250,000 clones, about four fifths seen once. Specimen: peripheral blood. Receptor source: a man aged 50 or older with active or convalescent COVID-19.

J is TRBJ1-6 and V is TRBV5-6, with D perhaps matching TRBD1 (5 bases). The V and J ends lost 4 bases and 7 bases respectively, with 12 bases between them. The CDR3 loop spans 14 amino acids. Germline loops: CDR1 SGHDT, CDR2 YYEEEE. The CDR3 reads CASSPTVPNSPLHF. CDR3 DNA: TGTGCCAGCAGCCCGACAGTACCCAATTCACCCCTCCACTTT.

The rearrangement uses TRBV18 and TRBJ2-3, with 8 nucleotides matching TRBD1. Trimming took 3 bases from V and 6 from J; bases not matched to a gene: 5. The CDR3 length is 14 residues. Germline CDR1 is KGHSH and CDR2 is LQKENI. The DNA for the CDR3 is TGTGCCAGCTCACCGACAGGGGAAACCGATACGCAGTATTTT. Residues: CASSPTGETDTQYF. Supplemented by reference TRBV18 and TRBJ2-3, the full variable domain reads NAGVMQNPRHLVRRRGQEARLRCSPMKGHSHVYWYRQLPEEGLKFMVYLQKENIIDESGMPKERFSAEFPKEGPSILRIQQVVRGDSAAYFCASSPTGETDTQYFGPGTRLTVL.

The chain is built from TRBV7-3 and TRBJ2-2; D is undetermined. Germline V gives CDR1 SGHTA, CDR2 FQGTGA. Trimming cost V 2 bases and J 6 bases, with 7 bases left between them. The CDR3 consists of 13 residues. The CDR3 is CASSLQYPGELFF. The CDR3, as DNA: TGTGCCAGCAGCTTACAGTACCCCGGGGAGCTGTTTTTT.

V gene TRBV7-9 combines with J gene TRBJ2-6; 8 nucleotides line up with TRBD1. The V gene's germline CDR1 is SEHNR and CDR2 FQNEAQ (reference sequence). Losses at the gene ends were 5 bases for V and 0 bases for J; bases not matched to a gene: 6. This CDR3 is built from 17 residues. As DNA, the CDR3 is TGTGCCAGCAGCCCCAGGGACAGGAGCTCTGGGGCCAACGTCCTGACTTTC. Its translation is CASSPRDRSSGANVLTF.

The chain uses TRBV27 and TRBJ2-2; 8 nucleotides agree with TRBD1. This CDR3 spans 16 amino acids. J gave up 0 bases and V 6 bases, and 6 bases lay outside the gene matches. Germline lookup yields CDR1 MNHEY and CDR2 SMNVEV (reference sequence). The CDR3 coding sequence is TGTGCCAGCAGGCCAACAGGGGGGCCGAACACCGGGGAGCTGTTTTTT. It translates to CASRPTGGPNTGELFF.

The chain carries TRBV3-1 (or the pseudogene TRBV3-2) and TRBJ2-7; 8 positions agree with TRBD1. V was clipped by 0 bases and J by 4 bases; unmatched bases: 11. The germline CDR1 and CDR2 sequences are LGHDT and YNNKEL (reference sequence). The CDR3 has 17 amino acids. The CDR3 loop is CASSQEGVGQGPYEQYF. CDR3 DNA: TGTGCCAGCAGCCAAGAAGGGGTCGGACAGGGCCCGTACGAGCAGTACTTC.

The rearrangement links TRBV5-6 to TRBJ2-5; 9 bases match TRBD1. The germline gives CDR1 SGHDT, CDR2 YYEEEE. This CDR3 has 14 amino acids. V gave up 5 bases and J gave up 7 bases; unmatched junction bases: 9. The CDR3 loop reads CASSPTGGARTQYF. The CDR3 DNA reads as TGTGCCAGCAGTCCAACAGGGGGCGCAAGGACCCAGTACTTC.

V usage is TRBV9 and J usage is TRBJ1-4, with D maybe TRBD1 (6 bases). With 0 bases removed from V and 4 bases from J, the gap between germline ends came to 10 bases. Germline assignment: CDR1 SGDLS and CDR2 YYNGEE. The CDR3 length is 15 residues. This CDR3 is CASSVGGQNNEKLFF. The CDR3 bases are TGTGCCAGCAGCGTAGGGGGGCAGAATAATGAAAAACTGTTTTTT. The variable domain in full, completed from reference TRBV9 and TRBJ1-4, reads DSGVTQTPKHLITATGQRVTLRCSPRSGDLSVYWYQQSLDQGLQFLIQYYNGEERAKGNILERFSAQQFPDLHSELNLSSLELGDSALYFCASSVGGQNNEKLFFGSGTQLSVL.

The V and J genes are TRBV9 and TRBJ1-3; the D gene is possibly TRBD1 (5 bases). Germline CDR1 reads SGDLS; CDR2 reads YYNGEE. The CDR3 runs to 15 residues. The V end lost 4 bases, the J end lost 2 bases, and 13 bases lay between the germline ends. The CDR3 DNA sequence: TGTGCCAGCAGCCCTCAGGGAGGTGCTGGAAACACCATATATTTT. Translated: CASSPQGGAGNTIYF.

The chain is built from TRBV2 and TRBJ1-1, with a weak D call TRBD1 (5 bases). The CDR3 is made up of 13 amino acids. The germline CDR1 and CDR2 sequences are SNHLY and FYNNEI. V lost 7 bases and J lost 11, with 20 bases in between. The CDR3 DNA is TGTGCCAGCACCCTATCAGGGACTCATGGGGCTTTCTTT. It translates to CASTLSGTHGAFF.

The genes are TRBV11-2 and TRBJ1-3, with 8 nucleotides matching TRBD1. Germline lookup yields CDR1 SGHAT and CDR2 FQNNGV. V lost 5 bases to trimming and J lost 1 base; unmatched junction nucleotides: 4. CDR3 size: 15 residues. CDR3 nucleotide sequence: TGTGCCAGCAGCACACGGACAGGGTCTGGAAACACCATATATTTT. Its translation: CASSTRTGSGNTIYF.

The V and J genes are TRBV19 and TRBJ1-1; D is ambiguous. This CDR3 is 15 amino acids long. Per the germline V gene, CDR1 is LNHDA and CDR2 is SQIVND (reference sequence). V was clipped by 1 base and J by 0 bases, with 9 bases between them. The CDR3 DNA follows: TGTGCCAGTAGTATAGGTACTTCCCTGAACACTGAAGCTTTCTTT. Protein: CASSIGTSLNTEAFF.

This sequence joins TRBV3-1 (or the pseudogene TRBV3-2) and TRBJ2-5; 9 bases map to TRBD1. The ends lost 1 base at V and 5 bases at J; junction bases unmatched: 11. Germline-derived CDR1 and CDR2 are LGHDT and YNNKEL (reference sequence). The length of the CDR3 is 17 residues. DNA of the CDR3: TGTGCCAGCAGCCAAGCTCAAGGGGACAGGGTGGTTGAGACCCAGTACTTC. As protein: CASSQAQGDRVVETQYF.

The chain employs TRBV28 and TRBJ2-4; 12 bases align to TRBD2. The trim removed 4 bases at V and 1 base at J, leaving 5 bases unmatched. The germline V gene encodes CDR1 MDHEN and CDR2 SYDVKM. This CDR3 spans 17 amino acids. Here the CDR3 reads CASSSLAGGRAKNIQYF. The CDR3 nucleotides are TGTGCCAGCAGTTCGCTAGCGGGGGGGCGCGCCAAAAACATTCAGTACTTC.

Details on this clone: At one boundary the junction diverges from the germline segment, which might be a read error. The genes are TRBV5-4 and TRBJ2-2, with 9 positions matching TRBD2. The germline CDR1 and CDR2 sequences are SGHNT and YYREEE (reference sequence). There are 16 residues in the CDR3. The chain's CDR3 is CASSLGSGGPTRELFF. The CDR3 coding sequence is TGTGCCAGCAGCTTGGGTAGCGGGGGCCCCACCCGGGAGCTGTTTTTT.

V and J are TRBV5-6 and TRBJ2-7, with unresolved D. V gave up 0 bases and J gave up 5 bases, with 6 bases separating them. The CDR3 loop spans 12 amino acids. In germline, CDR1 is SGHDT, CDR2 YYEEEE. The CDR3 protein is CASSLVRNEQYF. The CDR3, as DNA: TGTGCCAGCAGCTTGGTGCGGAACGAGCAGTACTTC.

This clone was seen just once. Other DNA sequences in this sample translate to the same CDR3. The chain links TRBV29-1 to TRBJ1-2; D gene uncertain. Germline loops: CDR1 SQVTM, CDR2 ANQGSEA. V was cut by 0 bases and J by 4 bases, with 9 bases left in between. The CDR3 contains 13 residues. The CDR3 DNA follows: TGCAGCGTTGAAGAAGGAGGATTCTATGGCTACACCTTC. Translation: CSVEEGGFYGYTF. Based on the CDR3 plus reference TRBV29-1 and TRBJ1-2, the full variable domain is SAVISQKPSRDICQRGTSLTIQCQVDSQVTMMFWYRQQPGQSLTLIATANQGSEATYESGFVIDKFPISRPNLTFSTLTVSNMSPEDSSIYLCSVEEGGFYGYTFGSGTRLTVV.

The genes are TRBV11-3 and TRBJ1-1; 7 bases align to TRBD1. CDR1 and CDR2 from the germline V gene are SGHNT and YENEEA. The CDR3 consists of 15 residues. Trimming at V came to 0 bases and at J to 5 bases, leaving 6 bases not matched to a gene. CDR3 DNA: TGTGCCAGCAGCTTAGATGGAGGGGGCGCGACTGAAGCTTTCTTT. Its protein product is CASSLDGGGATEAFF.

The chain couples TRBV7-2 to TRBJ2-7; TRBD1 matches 7 bases. The V and J ends lost 8 bases and 2 bases, in that order; junction bases with no gene match: 12. CDR3 length: 15 residues. Germline CDR1 is SGHTA and CDR2 is FQGNSA. As DNA, the CDR3 is TGTGCCAGCCGCCAGGGGGTCGCCACCGCCTACGAGCAGTACTTC. This sequence encodes CASRQGVATAYEQYF.

CDR3 DNA sequence: TGCAGCGTTGAAAAGGGGCGCTCGGGAAACACCATATATTTT. Encoded protein: CSVEKGRSGNTIYF. The rearrangement joins TRBV29-1 to TRBJ1-3; maybe TRBD1 (5 bases). This CDR3 has 14 amino acids. The germline V and J ends were trimmed by 2 bases and 4 bases, with 12 bases remaining between them. Germline CDR1 and CDR2: SQVTM and ANQGSEA.

The CDR3 DNA is TGTGCCAGCAGCTTGACAGACGGAAACACCATATATTTT. Its protein product is CASSLTDGNTIYF. The V and J genes are TRBV5-5 and TRBJ1-3; no reliable D call. Germline CDR1 is SGHKS and CDR2 is YYEKEE (reference sequence). V lost 1 base and J 4 bases, leaving 6 bases between the germline ends. The CDR3 spans 13 residues.

The chain joins TRBV9 to TRBJ1-5; D unclear. The CDR3 runs to 14 residues. Germline CDR1 SGDLS, CDR2 YYNGEE. The V end was cut by 0 bases, the J end by 5 bases, with 9 bases between. For the CDR3, the DNA is TGTGCCAGCAGCGTAGGAGCGAGGGATCAGCCCCAGCATTTT. This codes for CASSVGARDQPQHF.

V gene TRBV19 combines with J gene TRBJ2-7; 7 bases align to TRBD1. From germline, CDR1 is LNHDA and CDR2 SQIVND (reference sequence). The CDR3 covers 15 residues. J gave up 3 bases and V 6 bases, and 11 bases lay outside the gene matches. DNA of the CDR3: TGTGCCAGTAGCCCTCGGGACAGAGCGGTCTACGAGCAGTACTTC. As protein: CASSPRDRAVYEQYF.

This clone has a handful of counts. The rearrangement links TRBV19 to TRBJ1-4; TRBD1 matches at 8 bases. Germline CDR1 is LNHDA and CDR2 is SQIVND (reference sequence). This CDR3 contains 16 residues. V dropped 3 bases and J dropped 3; count of bases not matched to a gene: 6. The CDR3 region is CASSIPGGSSNEKLFF. The DNA for the CDR3 is TGTGCCAGTAGTATCCCAGGGGGCTCGTCTAATGAAAAACTGTTTTTT.

The genes are TRBV2 and TRBJ2-3; D remains ambiguous. The V end was cut by 4 bases, the J end by 1 base, with 15 bases between. The CDR3 is 16 residues long. The germline gives CDR1 SNHLY, CDR2 FYNNEI. The CDR3 protein is CASSVLSLKGTDTQYF. The CDR3, as DNA: TGTGCCAGCAGTGTACTATCCCTTAAGGGCACAGATACGCAGTATTTT.

V gene TRBV19 combines with J gene TRBJ1-4, with 9 bases identical to TRBD1. Germline CDR1 is LNHDA and CDR2 is SQIVND (reference sequence). The V gene end was trimmed by 6 bases and the J gene end by 4 bases; junction bases not matched to a gene: 3. The CDR3 length is 14 residues. The CDR3 loop reads CASSGQGRNEKLFF. CDR3 in DNA: TGTGCCAGTAGCGGACAGGGGCGTAATGAAAAACTGTTTTTT.

The chain carries TRBV9 and TRBJ2-1; D possibly corresponds to TRBD2 (6 bases). CDR1 and CDR2 from the germline V gene are SGDLS and YYNGEE. The CDR3 contains 15 residues. Deletions cut 2 bases from V and 6 bases from J, with 15 bases between. CDR3 in amino acids: CASSVGGAYANEQFF. The CDR3 DNA sequence: TGTGCCAGCAGCGTGGGGGGTGCGTATGCCAATGAGCAGTTCTTC.

The chain is built from TRBV6-4 and TRBJ2-3; 12 bases map to TRBD2. Trimming cost V 5 bases and J 5 bases; bases outside gene matches: 8. This CDR3 region has 16 residues. CDR1 MRHNA and CDR2 SNTAGT come from the germline V gene. Written as DNA, the CDR3 is TGTGCCAGCAGTCTTACTAGCGGGGGGCAGGGAGATACGCAGTATTTT. It yields the protein CASSLTSGGQGDTQYF.

This chain uses TRBV29-1 with TRBJ2-5, with unresolved D. The CDR3 sequence is 13 residues long. CDR1 and CDR2 (germline): SQVTM, ANQGSEA. The V and J ends lost 5 bases and 2 bases respectively, with 12 bases between them. The CDR3 here is CSVWRGNQETQYF. In nucleotides, the CDR3 is TGCAGCGTTTGGAGAGGTAATCAAGAGACCCAGTACTTC.

This clone occurred a few times. This sequence joins TRBV27 and TRBJ2-5; 9 bases align to TRBD1. The CDR3 is made up of 14 amino acids. Germline loops: CDR1 MNHEY, CDR2 SMNVEV (reference sequence). Unmatched junction bases numbered 6, after V lost 5 bases and J lost 5 bases. The CDR3 nucleotides are TGTGCCAGCAGTAACCGGGACAGGGATGAGACCCAGTACTTC. Translated: CASSNRDRDETQYF.